This T cell receptor beta chain was recovered during a study of human T cells and chemical hapten exposure. About the study: Minor volume differences among pooled libraries chiefly drove per-sample TCR yield variation.

Study outcomes and limitations: Once DPC sensitization occurred, TCRs above 1 in 1000 frequency showed no change.

Time point reported: healthy volunteer bleed at 6 weeks. Whole blood, unfractionated, served as the material for total RNA extraction. Individual cDNA molecules (in the library) carried attached unique molecular identifiers. Per the original data handling: Sampled TCR counts reached a median of approximately 100,000 per sample, with values ranging from roughly 20,000 to 750,000. TCRdb re-called the RACE reads through MiXCR, storing one row per CDR3 protein. For this entry, the V and J calls and clone size follow TCRdb and not the study's own pipeline. Here the sample spans roughly 43,000 distinct CDR3 sequences, 3.7% being singletons. CDR3 length: 16 amino acids. Germline V CDR1 and CDR2: SGHAT, FQNNGV. With V trimmed by 5 bases and J by 4 bases, 10 bases remained unmatched. In this sample, this clonotype turned up a few times. The target antigen is unknown.

This chain connects TRBV11-2 to TRBJ2-5, with 10 bases matching TRBD2. This clonotype was sampled from a human donor in good health. Some clones in this sample may be carry-over from other donors' samples. The sample comprised whole blood. The CDR3 DNA reads as TGTGCCAGCAGCCCCCCCGGACTAGCGGCCGCAGAGACCCAGTACTTC. This sequence encodes CASSPPGLAAAETQYF.